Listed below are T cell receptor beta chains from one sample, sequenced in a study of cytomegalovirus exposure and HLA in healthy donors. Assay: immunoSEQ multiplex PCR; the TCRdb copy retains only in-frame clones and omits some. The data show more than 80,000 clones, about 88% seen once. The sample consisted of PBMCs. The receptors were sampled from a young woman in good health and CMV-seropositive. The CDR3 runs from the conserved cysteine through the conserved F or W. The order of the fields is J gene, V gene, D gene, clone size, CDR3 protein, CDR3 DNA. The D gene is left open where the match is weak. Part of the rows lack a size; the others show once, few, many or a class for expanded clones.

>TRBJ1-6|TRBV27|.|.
CASSFHQVDSPLHF
TGTGCCAGCAGTTTTCACCAGGTGGATTCACCCCTCCACTTT
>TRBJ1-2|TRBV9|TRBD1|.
CASSVAGQGYGYTF
TGTGCCAGCAGCGTAGCGGGACAGGGGTATGGCTACACCTTC
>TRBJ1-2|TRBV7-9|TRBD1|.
CASSLALARTGQRIYGYTF
TGTGCCAGCAGCTTAGCGCTAGCCCGGACAGGGCAGCGGATCTATGGCTACACCTTC
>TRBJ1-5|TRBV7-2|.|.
CASSLDSSNQPQHF
TGTGCCAGCAGCTTAGACAGTAGCAATCAGCCCCAGCATTTT
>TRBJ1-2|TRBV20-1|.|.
CSAGGGYGYTF
TGCAGTGCTGGGGGCGGCTATGGCTACACCTTC
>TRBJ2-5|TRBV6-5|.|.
CASSYSSGLETQYF
TGTGCCAGCAGTTACTCGTCCGGTCTGGAGACCCAGTACTTC
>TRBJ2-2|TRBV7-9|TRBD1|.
CASSLGNRGASHTGELFF
TGTGCCAGCAGCTTAGGCAACAGGGGGGCCTCGCACACCGGGGAGCTGTTTTTT
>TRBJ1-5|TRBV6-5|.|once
CASSYSRTGNQPQHF
TGTGCCAGCAGTTACTCGAGGACAGGCAATCAGCCCCAGCATTTT
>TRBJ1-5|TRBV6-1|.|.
CAGSFQGWEGQPQHF
TGTGCCGGCAGTTTCCAGGGGTGGGAAGGTCAGCCCCAGCATTTT
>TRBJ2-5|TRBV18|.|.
CASSPTQQSRKETQYF
TGTGCCAGCTCACCAACTCAACAGAGTCGGAAAGAGACCCAGTACTTC
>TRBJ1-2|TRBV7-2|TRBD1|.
CASSLTGPSNYGYTF
TGTGCCAGCAGCTTGACAGGGCCATCAAACTATGGCTACACCTTC
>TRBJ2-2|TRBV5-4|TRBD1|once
CASSLFQGANTGELFF
TGTGCCAGCAGCTTGTTTCAGGGGGCGAACACCGGGGAGCTGTTTTTT
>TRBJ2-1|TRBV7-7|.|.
CASSLGSGINEQFF
TGTGCCAGCAGCTTAGGATCAGGGATCAATGAGCAGTTCTTC
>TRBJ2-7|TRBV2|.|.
CASRLSLQDNEQYF
TGTGCCAGCAGATTGTCCCTACAGGACAACGAGCAGTACTTC
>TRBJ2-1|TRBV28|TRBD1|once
CASSLLGQGADNEQFF
TGTGCCAGCAGTTTACTGGGACAGGGGGCGGACAATGAGCAGTTCTTC
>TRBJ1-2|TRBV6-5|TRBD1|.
CASSYQRTGGNGYTF
TGTGCCAGCAGTTACCAAAGGACAGGGGGCAATGGCTACACCTTC
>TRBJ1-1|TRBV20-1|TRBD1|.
CSARTGVGAFF
TGCAGTGCTCGGACAGGGGTTGGTGCTTTCTTT
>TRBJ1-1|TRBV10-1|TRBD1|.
CASSARQGIMNTEAFF
TGCGCCAGCAGTGCGAGACAGGGGATCATGAACACTGAAGCTTTCTTT
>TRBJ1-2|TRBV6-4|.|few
CASSDGLSDGHSGGYTF
TGTGCCAGCAGTGACGGTTTATCTGACGGACATAGTGGAGGCTACACCTTC
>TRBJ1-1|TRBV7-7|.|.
CASSLQWNTEAFF
TGTGCCAGCAGCCTGCAGTGGAACACTGAAGCTTTCTTT
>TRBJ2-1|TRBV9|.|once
CASSVAAGSIQEQFF
TGTGCCAGCAGCGTAGCGGCAGGTTCAATCCAAGAGCAGTTCTTC
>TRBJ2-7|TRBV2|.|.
CASSELTTYEQYF
TGTGCCAGCAGTGAACTAACCACCTACGAGCAGTACTTC